These 22 T cell receptor beta chains originate from one sample sequenced in a study of T-cell reconstitution after alpha-beta-depleted transplantation in children. A TCRbeta library incorporating unique molecular identifiers was prepared. TCRdb re-called the PCR reads through MiXCR, storing one row per CDR3 protein. The sample records more than 150,000 distinct CDR3 sequences, approximately 14% being singletons. The specimen was PBMCs from the stem cell graft donor, collected from the stem cell graft. These receptors all come from a human donor who donated a stem cell graft to a child with acute lymphoblastic leukemia.

This clonotype was counted ten times or more. The rearrangement joins TRBV20-1 to TRBJ1-5; D is uncertain. Germline-derived CDR1 and CDR2 are DFQATT and SNEGSKA (reference sequence). The CDR3 has 15 amino acids. Trimming cost V 2 bases and J 0 bases, with 11 bases left between them. CDR3: CSARTGLISNQPQHF. The CDR3 DNA follows: TGCAGTGCTAGAACTGGACTGATTAGCAATCAGCCCCAGCATTTT.

This clonotype was detected ten times or more. The chain employs TRBV20-1 and TRBJ2-1; possible D gene TRBD2, 5 bases. CDR3 length: 15 amino acids. The V end lost 3 bases, the J end lost 1 base, and 13 bases lay between the germline ends. The germline V gene encodes CDR1 DFQATT and CDR2 SNEGSKA (reference sequence). The CDR3 DNA follows: TGCAGTGCTAGGTTCAGCGGCGGGTCCTACAATGAGCAGTTCTTC. Protein sequence: CSARFSGGSYNEQFF.

This clonotype was observed many times. Written as DNA, the CDR3 is TGCAGTGCTGAAGGACGGGACCCCAATCAGCCCCAGCATTTT. It specifies CSAEGRDPNQPQHF. The V and J genes are TRBV20-1 and TRBJ1-5, with TRBD1 as a possible D gene (5 bases). CDR1 is DFQATT, CDR2 SNEGSKA, per germline (reference sequence). The CDR3 sequence is 14 residues long. V lost 5 bases to trimming and J lost 3 bases, with 14 bases between them.

This clonotype occurred many times. The chain links TRBV20-1 to TRBJ2-7, with 9 bases identical to TRBD1. V shed 1 base, J shed 5 bases, and the junction held 15 bases outside the gene matches. CDR1 DFQATT and CDR2 SNEGSKA come from the germline V gene (reference sequence). This CDR3 region has 17 residues. The DNA for the CDR3 is TGCAGTGCTAGAGGGCGGGACAGGGAAAAACTCTTCCACGAGCAGTACTTC. It translates to CSARGRDREKLFHEQYF.

The rearrangement uses TRBV18 and TRBJ2-7, with TRBD2 matching 7 bases. CDR3 size: 16 residues. Trimming took 3 bases from V and 5 from J; bases not matched to a gene: 13. The V gene's germline CDR1 is KGHSH and CDR2 LQKENI. CDR3 sequence reads: CASSPTPSWEGDEQYF. For the CDR3, the DNA is TGTGCCAGCTCACCGACCCCATCGTGGGAGGGCGACGAGCAGTACTTC.

This clonotype was seen repeatedly, ten times or more. The V gene is TRBV3-1, the J gene TRBJ2-3; D gene uncertain. Germline V gene sequence: CDR1 LGHDT, CDR2 YNNKEL (reference sequence). Trimming cost V 5 bases and J 1 base, with 10 bases left between them. The CDR3 runs to 14 residues. The CDR3 loop reads CASSSTGRTDTQYF. In DNA, the CDR3 is TGTGCCAGCAGCTCCACCGGGCGCACAGATACGCAGTATTTT.

This clonotype was seen repeatedly, ten times or more. The chain combines TRBV20-1 with TRBJ1-1, with D possibly matching TRBD1 (5 bases). Trimming shortened V by 1 base and J by 1 base, and 10 bases separated the two germline ends. The CDR3 spans 14 residues. Per germline, CDR1 DFQATT and CDR2 SNEGSKA (reference sequence). The CDR3 here is CSARVPGQNTEAFF. The CDR3 coding sequence is TGCAGTGCTAGAGTACCAGGGCAGAACACTGAAGCTTTCTTT.

This clonotype was seen ten or more times. The gene calls are TRBV20-1 and TRBJ1-2; D possibly corresponds to TRBD1 (6 bases). V dropped 2 bases and J dropped 4 bases, with 20 bases sitting between them. The CDR3 contains 16 residues. The germline V gene encodes CDR1 DFQATT and CDR2 SNEGSKA (reference sequence). The CDR3 sequence: CSARYRDTGSGYGYTF. The CDR3 nucleotides read TGCAGTGCTAGATACCGGGACACCGGATCGGGCTATGGCTACACCTTC.

This clonotype appeared many times. The chain couples TRBV10-3 to TRBJ2-1; D unclear. The V gene's germline CDR1 is ENHRY and CDR2 SYGVKD. Trimming left V 4 bases short and J 6 bases short, with 16 bases between. This CDR3 region has 15 residues. The CDR3 nucleotides read TGTGCCATCAGTGCCCCTACAACACCTATCAATGAGCAGTTCTTC. Protein: CAISAPTTPINEQFF.

This clonotype has a count of ten or more. CDR3 residues: CASSLGLAGASGKFF. CDR3 DNA sequence: TGTGCCAGCAGCTTGGGACTAGCGGGAGCCTCGGGAAAGTTCTTC. The chain carries TRBV9 and TRBJ2-1, with 14 bases matching TRBD2. This CDR3 is 15 amino acids long. CDR1 is SGDLS and CDR2 is YYNGEE in the germline V gene. V shed 4 bases and J 14 bases; nucleotides not matched to a gene: 11.

This clonotype showed up many times. The chain joins TRBV20-1 to TRBJ2-7; perhaps TRBD2 as D (6 bases). CDR3 length: 13 residues. The V end was cut by 5 bases, the J end by 5 bases, with 16 bases between. From germline, CDR1 is DFQATT and CDR2 SNEGSKA (reference sequence). The DNA for the CDR3 is TGCAGTGCTCTGTTCGGGAGAGGGAACGAGCAGTACTTC. It encodes CSALFGRGNEQYF.

This clonotype has at least ten counts. One end of the junction varies from germline; a read error may be responsible. The V gene is TRBV7-7, the J gene TRBJ2-3, with 7 bases matching TRBD1. The length of the CDR3 is 14 residues. Per germline, CDR1 SSHAT and CDR2 FNYEAQ (reference sequence). The DNA for the CDR3 is TGTGCTAGCAGCTTGGACAGGTTGACAGATACGCAGTATTTT. Translating gives CASSLDRLTDTQYF.

The sample holds many counts of this clonotype. This chain uses TRBV11-2 with TRBJ2-3, with 8 nucleotides matching TRBD2. CDR1 and CDR2 (germline): SGHAT, FQNNGV. This CDR3 spans 17 amino acids. Trimming removed 5 bases from V and 4 bases from J; junction bases left unmatched: 14. DNA of the CDR3: TGTGCCAGCAGCCCCCGGACTAGCCATACACCCGCAGATACGCAGTATTTT. Its translation: CASSPRTSHTPADTQYF. Full variable domain (remainder filled in from reference TRBV11-2 and TRBJ2-3): EAGVAQSPRYKIIEKRQSVAFWCNPISGHATLYWYQQILGQGPKLLIQFQNNGVVDDSQLPKDRFSAERLKGVDSTLKIQPAKLEDSAVYLCASSPRTSHTPADTQYFGPGTRLTVL.

This clonotype was seen repeatedly, ten times or more. The rearrangement links TRBV10-2 to TRBJ1-5; D not certain. V was pared by 6 bases and J by 5 bases, with 8 bases between. The CDR3 length is 12 residues. Germline CDR1 WSHSY, CDR2 SAAADI. This CDR3 is CASSRLYQPQHF. The CDR3 DNA sequence: TGCGCCAGCAGCAGATTATATCAGCCCCAGCATTTT.

This clonotype showed up many times. The gene calls are TRBV20-1 and TRBJ2-1; 9 bases are shared with TRBD2. Losses at the gene ends were 4 bases for V and 4 bases for J; bases not matched to a gene: 11. Germline V gene lookup returns CDR1 DFQATT and CDR2 SNEGSKA (reference sequence). This CDR3 region has 16 residues. The CDR3 protein is CSAIYRLLAGYNEQFF. For the CDR3, the DNA is TGCAGTGCTATTTATCGGCTTCTAGCGGGGTACAATGAGCAGTTCTTC.

This clonotype has a count of ten or more. V usage is TRBV5-1 and J usage is TRBJ1-2; TRBD1 aligns across 7 bases. Germline CDR1 is SGHRS and CDR2 is YFSETQ. With V trimmed by 4 bases and J by 5 bases, 11 bases remained unmatched. The CDR3 sequence is 15 residues long. The CDR3 bases are TGCGCCAGCAGCCAAAGGACAGGCCTCTCTTATGGCTACACCTTC. Protein sequence: CASSQRTGLSYGYTF.

In its sample, this clonotype was seen many times. The rearrangement joins TRBV5-1 to TRBJ2-1; 8 bases are a match to TRBD1. Germline CDR1 and CDR2: SGHRS and YFSETQ. The CDR3 contains 15 residues. V lost 4 bases, J lost 6 bases, and 9 bases stayed unmatched. In DNA, the CDR3 is TGCGCCAGCAGCCGAGAACCCGGGACAGGCAATGAGCAGTTCTTC. Translating gives CASSREPGTGNEQFF.

Only a few counts were recorded for this clonotype. This sequence joins TRBV5-1 and TRBJ2-3, with 13 bases aligning to TRBD2. V was clipped by 0 bases and J by 1 base; unmatched bases: 5. The CDR3 runs to 18 residues. Germline V gene data show CDR1 as SGHRS and CDR2 as YFSETQ. The CDR3 region is CASSLDGLAGVGTDTQYF. DNA of the CDR3: TGCGCCAGCAGCTTGGATGGACTAGCGGGAGTAGGCACAGATACGCAGTATTTT.

This clonotype turned up a few times. The chain is built from TRBV5-1 and TRBJ2-2; 8 bases line up with TRBD1. J gave up 1 base and V 0 bases, and 2 bases lay outside the gene matches. The CDR3 is 16 residues long. Germline V gives CDR1 SGHRS, CDR2 YFSETQ. The CDR3 spells CASSLAGTGNTGELFF. In nucleotides, the CDR3 is TGCGCCAGCAGCTTGGCCGGGACAGGGAACACCGGGGAGCTGTTTTTT.

This chain joins TRBV2 and TRBJ2-5; 7 nucleotides line up with TRBD2. CDR3 length: 14 amino acids. Losses at the gene ends were 8 bases for V and 0 bases for J; bases not matched to a gene: 6. The V gene's germline CDR1 is SNHLY and CDR2 FYNNEI. In nucleotides, the CDR3 is TGTGCCAGCCTTGGGACTACGAACCAAGAGACCCAGTACTTC. Protein: CASLGTTNQETQYF.

CDR3 protein: CASHNGGDTQYF. The CDR3 DNA sequence: TGTGCCAGCCATAACGGGGGAGATACGCAGTATTTT. The chain uses TRBV12-3 or TRBV12-4 and TRBJ2-3; maybe TRBD2 (6 bases). Trimming removed 8 bases at V and 5 bases at J, with 11 bases between. This CDR3 region has 12 residues.

This sequence joins TRBV7-2 and TRBJ2-7, with 12 bases lining up with TRBD2. This CDR3 is built from 16 residues. The ends lost 5 bases at V and 6 bases at J; junction bases unmatched: 11. CDR1 and CDR2 from the germline V gene are SGHTA and FQGNSA. CDR3 amino acids: CASSASRLAGVVEQYF. CDR3 sequence (DNA): TGTGCCAGCAGCGCGTCCCGACTAGCGGGAGTTGTCGAGCAGTACTTC.